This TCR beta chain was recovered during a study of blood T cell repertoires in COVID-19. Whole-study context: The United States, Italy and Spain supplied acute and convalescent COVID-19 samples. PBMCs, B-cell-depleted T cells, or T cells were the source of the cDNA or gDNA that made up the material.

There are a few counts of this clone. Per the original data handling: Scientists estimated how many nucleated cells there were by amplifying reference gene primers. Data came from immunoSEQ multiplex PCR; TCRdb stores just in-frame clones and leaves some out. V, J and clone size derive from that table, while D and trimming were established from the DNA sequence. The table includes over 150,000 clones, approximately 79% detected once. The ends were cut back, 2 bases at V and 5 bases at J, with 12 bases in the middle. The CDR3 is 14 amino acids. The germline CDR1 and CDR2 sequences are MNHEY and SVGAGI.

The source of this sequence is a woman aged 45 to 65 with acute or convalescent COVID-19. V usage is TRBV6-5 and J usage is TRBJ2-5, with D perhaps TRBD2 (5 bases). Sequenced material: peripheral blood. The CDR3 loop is CASSYVTERETQYF. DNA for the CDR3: TGTGCCAGCAGTTACGTTACCGAGCGGGAGACCCAGTACTTC.